This T cell receptor beta chain emerged from a study of technical replicates of blood from a few donors. Sequencing used immunoSEQ multiplex PCR; TCRdb keeps in-frame clones, though not all of them. The sample yields tens of thousands of clones, 95% to 98% seen once. CDR1 and CDR2 (germline): WSHSY, SAAADI. The CDR3 has 15 residues. V lost 2 bases, J lost 0 bases, and 11 bases lay in between. This clone was observed a single time. The V call is TRBV10-2, the J call TRBJ2-7, with a weak D call TRBD2 (6 bases). Input material: T cells isolated from PBMCs. This TCR was recovered from a human donor in good health. CDR3 bases: TGCGCCAGCAGTGAGGCTAGCGCCTACTCCTACGAGCAGTACTTC. The encoded protein is CASSEASAYSYEQYF.